This T cell receptor beta chain originates from a study of T cell responses to AZD1222 COVID-19 vaccine. Study in general: Second-dose schedules of about 4 or about 12 weeks were combined. Findings and caveats of the study: Regions left unmutated in variants are reportedly the target of nearly half of spike-specific TCRs. The number of AZD1222 recipients seropositive at baseline was only five to seven. Donors were chiefly white British, with a greater number of females, and clonal diversity was perhaps underestimated.

Germline V gene sequence: CDR1 GTSNPN, CDR2 SVGIG (reference sequence). The CDR3 is 12 residues long. With 2 bases clipped from V and 5 bases from J, the junction kept 3 bases outside the gene matches. Libraries were prepared by immunoSEQ multiplex PCR; TCRdb keeps only in-frame clonotypes and omits some of them. The sample shows about 130,000 clones, approximately 84% of them seen only once. Details on this clone: The antigen remains unidentified.

This clonotype was obtained from an adult in good health. The material was peripheral blood, obtained on day 0 of AZD1222 vaccination. The chain employs TRBV30 and TRBJ2-7; 7 bases fit TRBD1. This chain's CDR3 is CAWSNRGDEQYF. The DNA of the CDR3 is TGTGCCTGGAGTAACAGGGGAGACGAGCAGTACTTC.